This passage covers 20 T cell receptor beta chains from one sample sequenced in a study of T-cell reconstitution after alpha-beta-depleted transplantation in children. Preparing the TCRbeta library involved the use of unique molecular identifiers. TCRdb reanalysed the PCR reads using MiXCR and keeps one entry per CDR3 protein. The table lists a few hundred thousand distinct CDR3 sequences, over 20% of them singletons. Sequencing was performed on PBMCs, taken before TCRalphabeta/CD19-depleted stem cell transplant. These TCRs come from a boy in the first two years of life with Wiskott-Aldrich syndrome, due to receive a stem cell transplant.

This clonotype has only a few counts. This chain connects TRBV12-3 or TRBV12-4 to TRBJ1-5; 7 bases line up with TRBD1. The J segment lost 4 bases and the V segment lost 6 bases, leaving 3 bases of the junction unmatched. The CDR3 contains 13 residues. The CDR3 loop reads CASREQGNQPQHF. Here the CDR3 DNA reads TGTGCCAGCAGAGAACAGGGGAATCAGCCCCAGCATTTT.

V is TRBV5-1 and J is TRBJ2-5; D ambiguous. The CDR3 spans 16 residues. Germline values: CDR1 SGHRS, CDR2 YFSETQ. With 0 bases removed from V and 2 bases from J, the gap between germline ends came to 14 bases. The CDR3 here is CASSLDSRILQETQYF. DNA for the CDR3: TGCGCCAGCAGCTTGGACTCCCGGATCCTTCAAGAGACCCAGTACTTC.

The rearrangement links TRBV11-2 to TRBJ2-4; TRBD2 agrees at 10 bases. With V trimmed by 1 base and J by 0 bases, 0 bases remained unmatched. Germline CDR1 is SGHAT and CDR2 is FQNNGV. This CDR3 comprises 16 residues. CDR3 sequence reads: CASSLGLAGAKNIQYF. In DNA form, the CDR3 reads TGTGCCAGCAGCTTAGGACTAGCGGGAGCCAAAAACATTCAGTACTTC. The variable domain in full, completed from reference TRBV11-2 and TRBJ2-4, reads EAGVAQSPRYKIIEKRQSVAFWCNPISGHATLYWYQQILGQGPKLLIQFQNNGVVDDSQLPKDRFSAERLKGVDSTLKIQPAKLEDSAVYLCASSLGLAGAKNIQYFGAGTRLSVL.

The gene calls are TRBV6-1 and TRBJ2-5, with 7 positions matching TRBD1. V lost 4 bases, J lost 3 bases, and 5 bases stayed unmatched. The CDR3 sequence is 14 residues long. Germline CDR1 reads MNHNS; CDR2 reads SASEGT. The CDR3 loop reads CASSGGTAEETQYF. The CDR3 DNA reads as TGTGCCAGCAGTGGGGGGACAGCCGAAGAGACCCAGTACTTC.

This clonotype was observed a handful of times. The chain combines TRBV20-1 with TRBJ2-3; TRBD1 agrees at 8 bases. Germline V gene data show CDR1 as DFQATT and CDR2 as SNEGSKA (reference sequence). The CDR3 is 14 amino acids. The J segment lost 6 bases and the V segment lost 6 bases, leaving 11 bases of the junction unmatched. CDR3 DNA sequence: TGCAGTGCCGTCGACAGGGGTTTTTCGGATACGCAGTATTTT. The encoded protein is CSAVDRGFSDTQYF.

The chain joins TRBV6-1 to TRBJ2-7; tentative D call: TRBD1 (5 bases). The CDR3 is made up of 12 amino acids. The ends were cut back, 6 bases at V and 3 bases at J, with 9 bases in the middle. Germline lookup yields CDR1 MNHNS and CDR2 SASEGT. The CDR3, as DNA: TGTGCCAGCAGAGCAACAGGCTACGAGCAGTACTTC. It translates to CASRATGYEQYF.

This chain uses TRBV7-3 with TRBJ2-7, with 8 bases that match TRBD2. V lost 5 bases to trimming and J lost 5 bases; unmatched junction nucleotides: 8. The CDR3 is made up of 14 amino acids. The germline V gene encodes CDR1 SGHTA and CDR2 FQGTGA. The CDR3 loop reads CASSPQPGGNEQYF. The CDR3 DNA is TGTGCCAGCAGCCCCCAACCGGGAGGGAACGAGCAGTACTTC.

V usage is TRBV6-2 or TRBV6-3 and J usage is TRBJ1-5; D is unresolved. Germline loops: CDR1 MNHEY, CDR2 SVGEGT. The CDR3 is 15 amino acids. The V gene lost 2 bases and the J gene lost 3 bases, with 11 bases spanning the gap. The CDR3 DNA sequence: TGTGCCAGCAGTTACATCCGGGCCCTCAATCAGCCCCAGCATTTT. Protein sequence: CASSYIRALNQPQHF.

A single count supports this clonotype. The rearrangement uses TRBV9 and TRBJ2-7; 8 nucleotides line up with TRBD2. With 1 base clipped from V and 1 base from J, the junction kept 7 bases outside the gene matches. This CDR3 is 16 amino acids long. Germline CDR1 is SGDLS and CDR2 is YYNGEE. This CDR3 is CASSVSPGGASYEQYF. The DNA for the CDR3 is TGTGCCAGCAGCGTATCCCCGGGAGGGGCGTCCTACGAGCAGTACTTC.

The V gene is TRBV5-1, the J gene TRBJ2-7; D unresolved. CDR3 length equals 15 residues. Trimming cost V 0 bases and J 0 bases, with 10 bases left between them. Germline assignment: CDR1 SGHRS and CDR2 YFSETQ. In nucleotides, the CDR3 is TGCGCCAGCAGCTTGGTGGGGTCACCCTCCTACGAGCAGTACTTC. Its protein product is CASSLVGSPSYEQYF.

A few counts support this clonotype. This chain links TRBV5-1 with TRBJ2-7, with D unresolved. The germline V and J ends were trimmed by 2 bases and 1 base, with 16 bases remaining between them. Looked up from germline, CDR1 is SGHRS and CDR2 is YFSETQ. CDR3 length equals 16 residues. The CDR3 DNA is TGCGCCAGCAGCTTTTCGCCGCCGGGTAGTTCCTACGAGCAGTACTTC. Protein sequence: CASSFSPPGSSYEQYF. The entire variable domain, with the rest obtained from reference TRBV5-1 and TRBJ2-7, is as follows: KAGVTQTPRYLIKTRGQQVTLSCSPISGHRSVSWYQQTPGQGLQFLFEYFSETQRNKGNFPGRFSGRQFSNSRSEMNVSTLELGDSALYLCASSFSPPGSSYEQYFGPGTRLTVT.

V is TRBV27 and J is TRBJ2-5; TRBD1 matches 8 bases. Germline V CDR1 and CDR2: MNHEY, SMNVEV (reference sequence). The junction had 9 bases not matched to a gene; V was cut back by 4 bases and J by 5 bases. The CDR3 runs 15 residues. The CDR3 is CASSSRTGLRETQYF. DNA of the CDR3: TGTGCCAGCAGTTCCAGGACAGGGCTTAGGGAGACCCAGTACTTC.

The J gene is TRBJ2-3, the V gene TRBV20-1, with TRBD2 identical over 15 bases. CDR3 length: 16 residues. The junction had 8 bases not matched to a gene; V was cut back by 5 bases and J by 5 bases. Germline CDR1 DFQATT, CDR2 SNEGSKA (reference sequence). CDR3 in amino acids: CSAPGTSGRTVDTQYF. The CDR3 DNA sequence: TGCAGTGCTCCCGGGACTAGCGGGAGGACAGTAGATACGCAGTATTTT.

This clonotype was seen more than once but under ten times. This rearrangement joins TRBV5-1 to TRBJ1-1; possible D gene TRBD1, 5 bases. Trimming cost V 4 bases and J 1 base, with 20 bases left between them. The CDR3 consists of 17 residues. Per germline, CDR1 SGHRS and CDR2 YFSETQ. CDR3 nucleotides: TGCGCCAGCAGCCCATACCAGGGACCCCAGGGGAACACTGAAGCTTTCTTT. This codes for CASSPYQGPQGNTEAFF.

The V call is TRBV12-3 or TRBV12-4, the J call TRBJ2-5; D may be TRBD2 (6 bases). CDR3 length: 17 residues. Trimming took 5 bases from V and 4 from J, leaving 23 bases between them. The CDR3 reads CASSPTPGLNGAETQYF. The CDR3 nucleotides are TGTGCCAGCAGTCCAACCCCGGGACTGAATGGGGCAGAGACCCAGTACTTC.

The rearrangement joins TRBV4-1 to TRBJ2-1; 11 positions match TRBD2. With V trimmed by 1 base and J by 5 bases, 10 bases remained unmatched. The CDR3 is made up of 18 amino acids. Germline CDR1 MGHRA, CDR2 YSYEKL. Here the CDR3 DNA reads TGCGCCAGCAGCCAAGTGGTTAATAGCGGGAGGGCCGACAATGAGCAGTTCTTC. It translates to CASSQVVNSGRADNEQFF.

The J gene is TRBJ2-5, the V gene TRBV12-3 or TRBV12-4, with 8 bases identical to TRBD2. The CDR3 extends over 14 amino acids. V dropped 6 bases and J dropped 6; count of bases not matched to a gene: 9. CDR3 protein: CASSDGLALKTQYF. The CDR3 nucleotides read TGTGCCAGCAGCGATGGACTAGCCCTGAAGACCCAGTACTTC.

The V and J genes are TRBV7-6 and TRBJ2-1; D possibly corresponds to TRBD2 (5 bases). With 5 bases removed from V and 3 bases from J, the gap between germline ends came to 17 bases. There are 16 residues in the CDR3. The germline V gene has CDR1 SGHVS and CDR2 FNYEAQ. The CDR3, as DNA: TGTGCCAGCAGCGGACCCCTCGGACTCGACTACAATGAGCAGTTCTTC. Amino acid sequence: CASSGPLGLDYNEQFF. Looking up the rest from reference TRBV7-6 and TRBJ2-1 gives the full variable domain: GAGVSQSPRYKVTKRGQDVALRCDPISGHVSLYWYRQALGQGPEFLTYFNYEAQQDKSGLPNDRFSAERPEGSISTLTIQRTEQRDSAMYRCASSGPLGLDYNEQFFGPGTRLTVL.

The chain uses TRBV20-1 and TRBJ1-2; D is unresolved. Germline V gives CDR1 DFQATT, CDR2 SNEGSKA (reference sequence). This CDR3 is built from 12 residues. V dropped 3 bases and J dropped 4 bases, with 9 bases sitting between them. CDR3 region: CSASPDSYGYTF. DNA for the CDR3: TGCAGTGCTAGCCCCGATAGCTATGGCTACACCTTC.

The chain has TRBV2 and TRBJ2-3; tentative D call: TRBD1 (5 bases). Between the trimmed V and J ends, which lost 3 bases and 0 bases, there was a span of 7 bases. The germline V gene has CDR1 SNHLY and CDR2 FYNNEI. The CDR3 spans 14 residues. CDR3 residues: CASSEGPSTDTQYF. The CDR3, as DNA: TGTGCCAGCAGTGAGGGGCCTAGCACAGATACGCAGTATTTT. The entire variable domain, with the rest obtained from reference TRBV2 and TRBJ2-3, is as follows: EPEVTQTPSHQVTQMGQEVILRCVPISNHLYFYWYRQILGQKVEFLVSFYNNEISEKSEIFDDQFSVERPDGSNFTLKIRSTKLEDSAMYFCASSEGPSTDTQYFGPGTRLTVL.